This TCR beta chain is from a study of T cell repertoires in cytomegalovirus infection. Findings and limits, study-wide: Cumulative frequency (of public TCR beta family members) identified carriers of CMV plus the relevant HLA. Dominating the ex vivo response were TCR beta clonotypes that were CMV-specific and HLA-C-restricted.

The germline gives CDR1 SGHTA, CDR2 FQGNSA. V dropped 5 bases and J dropped 3 bases, with 14 bases sitting between them. There are 14 residues in the CDR3. This clonotype was detected a few times. Its antigen remains unknown. In TCRdb, the reads were re-called with MiXCR into one record per CDR3 protein. Here the sample spans approximately 500,000 distinct CDR3 sequences, more than 30% being singletons. The rearrangement joins TRBV7-2 to TRBJ2-7; possibly TRBD1 for D (6 bases). The sequences come from cultured PBMCs, collected from culture after CMV antigen stimulation. The sequence came from a human donor in good health (CMV status not recorded). Some clones in this sample may be carry-over from other donors' samples. The CDR3 sequence: CASSASGHNYEQYF. CDR3 nucleotide sequence: TGTGCCAGCAGCGCCTCGGGACATAACTACGAGCAGTACTTC.